This T cell receptor (beta chain) was retrieved from a study of blood T cell repertoires in COVID-19 (dated by TCRdb to the early 2020s). The study in broad terms: The collaborator samples originated in the United States, Italy and Spain and spanned the acute and convalescent phases of COVID-19. The material from the prospective study consisted of cDNA or gDNA derived from T cells, B-cell-depleted T cells, or PBMCs. Deeply sampled blood TCRbeta repertoires from subjects exposed to, actively infected with, or recovered from COVID-19 were included in the dataset. The repertoires were released in a freely available public database meant as a resource for research on the immune response to SARS-CoV-2. Samples were obtained from the ongoing ImmuneRACE study (first 160 participants) and from about 1,300 subjects provided by 6 global collaborators. The sample metadata nearly always contained a de-identified subject ID, COVID-19 status, age in years and sex. Where HLA class I and class II types were available, the types were taken from metadata supplied by the sample provider, not from assay-based typing.

The immunoSEQ Assay, a bias-controlled multiplex PCR, was used to amplify TCRbeta CDR3 regions from genomic DNA. Per the source publication's procedure: The number of nucleated cells in each sample was estimated from the amplification of reference gene primers within the assay. To quantify the absolute abundance of each unique TCRbeta CDR3 rearrangement, sequence reads were collapsed and filtered. Productive Simpson clonality was computed per sample as the square root of Simpson's diversity index over productive rearrangements. TCRdb's version of the immuneACCESS table is confined to in-frame rearrangements and falls short of the full clone set. An unresolved V gene accounts for under half of the shortfall where checked; the remainder is of unknown origin. That table supplies the V and J calls and clone size; D and trimming were determined from the DNA. Across this sample there are over 110,000 clones, with around 80% seen only once. The ten largest make up 3.5% to 4% of the sample.

A second Seattle source provided samples from volunteer blood donors who had recovered from COVID-19. The collaborating institutions used their own protocols to collect whole blood in K2EDTA tubes. For TCRbeta analysis, collaborators shipped samples in one of three forms: frozen whole blood, isolated PBMCs, or DNA extracted from either of those sample types. What the research found in general, with its limitations: The quantity of clinical and demographic metadata differed by source and by participant and was supplied without curation.

Regarding this clone: Its antigen is unknown. There are no base qualities to consult, and no much larger clone falls within one base.

The CDR1 and CDR2 encoded by the germline V gene (reference sequence) are LGHDT and YNNKEL. At the junction V is shortened by 10 bases and J by 4 bases, with 6 bases in between. From the cysteine up to the phenylalanine, the CDR3 has a length of 10 residues. Only CDR3 DNA is held: 30 bases, read in frame from base 1. The sequence is built from TRBV3-1 (or the pseudogene TRBV3-2) and TRBJ2-3; tentative D gene TRBD1, with 6 bases matching. This sequence was found in a man aged 65-85 years who had recovered from COVID-19. Sequenced: peripheral blood. The nucleotide sequence reads TGTGCCACAGGGGCAGATACGCAGTATTTT. Its protein product is CATGADTQYF.